The 24 T cell receptor beta chains below all came from one sample that was sequenced in a study of tumor-infiltrating lymphocytes in primary liver carcinoma. The approximately 20-31 mg bulk tissue piece was not sorted before simultaneous RNA and DNA extraction. A constant-region primer served to make TCR beta cDNA from around 500 ng total RNA. Libraries for TCR beta were built through three nested multiplex PCR rounds, which together made up a slightly modified ARM-PCR procedure. In the first two PCR rounds, TRBV1-TRBV30 forward primers were paired with a C-beta reverse primer, and each round lasted nine to ten cycles. Each CDR3 protein is one row after TCRdb ran MiXCR on the multiplex PCR reads. Of under 200,000 distinct CDR3 sequences in the sample, around four fifths were seen once. The sample consisted of tumor tissue from primary liver carcinoma. The receptors were gathered from a man aged 35-49 years with primary liver carcinoma and hepatitis B virus infection.

Turning to this clonotype: An end of the junction differs from the germline gene, which may be a read error. This chain links TRBV11-2 with TRBJ2-5, with D possibly matching TRBD2 (6 bases). Germline CDR1 and CDR2: SGHAT and FQNNGV. The CDR3 sequence is 16 residues long. This chain's CDR3 is CANSPGARGEAETQYF. The CDR3 DNA is TGTGCCAACAGCCCTGGGGCCAGAGGGGAGGCCGAGACCCAGTACTTC.

The chain combines TRBV6-6 with TRBJ2-3, with D tentatively TRBD2 (5 bases). The CDR3 has 14 residues. V lost 4 bases to trimming and J lost 6 bases, with 14 bases between them. Germline values: CDR1 MNHNY, CDR2 SVGAGI (reference sequence). Written as DNA, the CDR3 is TGTGCCAGCAGTTTCGCGACTATAACTGATACGCAGTATTTT. Amino acid sequence: CASSFATITDTQYF.

This chain uses TRBV11-2 with TRBJ1-6, with D tentatively TRBD1 (5 bases). Trimming shortened V by 1 base and J by 17 bases, and 24 bases separated the two germline ends. Germline V CDR1 and CDR2: SGHAT, FQNNGV. The CDR3 extends over 16 amino acids. The CDR3, as DNA: TGTGCCAGCAGCTTAGGGGACGACGGTTACAATTCACGCGTCCACTTT. Translated: CASSLGDDGYNSRVHF.

This clonotype was seen at least ten times. The V call is TRBV5-1, the J call TRBJ2-7; TRBD1 matches 7 bases. This CDR3 contains 14 residues. Per the germline V gene, CDR1 is SGHRS and CDR2 is YFSETQ. V lost 3 bases, J lost 0 bases, and 3 bases stayed unmatched. CDR3 amino acids: CASSWDSFSYEQYF. The CDR3 DNA reads as TGCGCCAGCAGCTGGGACAGTTTCTCCTACGAGCAGTACTTC. The full variable domain, with the rest looked up from reference TRBV5-1 and TRBJ2-7, is KAGVTQTPRYLIKTRGQQVTLSCSPISGHRSVSWYQQTPGQGLQFLFEYFSETQRNKGNFPGRFSGRQFSNSRSEMNVSTLELGDSALYLCASSWDSFSYEQYFGPGTRLTVT.

A remark on this clonotype: This may be a read error: a much more frequent sequence differs by one nucleotide. The J gene is TRBJ1-2, the V gene TRBV7-9; a weak D match, TRBD1 (5 bases). The V and J ends lost 5 bases and 6 bases respectively, with 19 bases between them. CDR3 length equals 15 residues. Germline CDR1 and CDR2: SEHNR and FQNEAQ (reference sequence). CDR3 amino acids: CASSPGHGPFDGYTF. In DNA, the CDR3 is TGTGCCAGCAGCCCCGGACATGGGCCCTTCGATGGCTACACCTTC.

Regarding this clonotype: The junction and the germline gene differ at one end; a read error may be behind it. V gene TRBV5-6 combines with J gene TRBJ2-3; D is possibly TRBD2 (5 bases). This CDR3 region has 14 residues. Germline assignment: CDR1 SGHDT and CDR2 YYEEEE. The DNA for the CDR3 is TGTGCCAGCAGCTTGTCCGGGAACACACATACGCATTATTTT. Protein: CASSLSGNTHTHYF.

About this clonotype: Since the CDR3 does not end with the conserved phenylalanine or tryptophan, this likely comes from a read error. The chain carries TRBV4-3 and TRBJ2-1; D gene unclear. The CDR3 totals 14 residues. Germline V gene lookup returns CDR1 LGHNA and CDR2 YSLEER. The CDR3 protein is CASRQESQHNEQFL. CDR3 nucleotides: TGCGCCAGCAGGCAAGAGTCGCAGCACAATGAGCAGTTCCTC.

This clonotype occurred once. Compared with germline, one end of the junction differs, possibly owing to a read error. The V and J genes are TRBV12-3 or TRBV12-4 and TRBJ1-5; D is unresolved. This CDR3 contains 15 residues. The CDR3 DNA reads TGTGTCAGCACGCTGGGCACCACAAAAAATCAGCCCCAGCATTTT. As protein: CVSTLGTTKNQPQHF.

In the case of this clonotype: This could be a read error, since a much larger clone is one nucleotide away. The conserved final phenylalanine or tryptophan is absent from the CDR3, which likely points to a read error. V and J are TRBV14 and TRBJ1-5; 7 bases fit TRBD1. This CDR3 is built from 13 residues. Trimming removed 1 base from V and 6 bases from J; junction bases left unmatched: 0. Germline-derived CDR1 and CDR2 are SGHDN and FVKESK. The DNA for the CDR3 is TGTGCCAGCAGCCAAGGACAGGGTCAGCCCCAGCATCTT. Protein sequence: CASSQGQGQPQHL.

This sequence joins TRBV10-2 and TRBJ2-7, with TRBD2 matching 8 bases. CDR1 is WSHSY and CDR2 is SAAADI in the germline V gene. CDR3 size: 18 residues. The CDR3 sequence is CVSNELAGGPGGSYEQYF. For the CDR3, the DNA is TGCGTAAGCAATGAGTTGGCGGGAGGCCCCGGCGGGTCCTACGAGCAGTACTTC.

The V gene is TRBV12-3 or TRBV12-4, the J gene TRBJ2-7; unclear D gene. The CDR3 is 12 amino acids. V was cut by 5 bases and J by 13 bases, with 18 bases left in between. CDR3 sequence: CASSLPSGRQYF. The CDR3 DNA reads as TGTGCCAGCAGTCTCCCATCGGGTAGGCAATACTTC.

As to this clonotype: No conserved phenylalanine or tryptophan is present at the end of the CDR3, so a read error is the likely explanation. The chain uses TRBV7-9 and TRBJ2-7; D is ambiguous. The CDR3 totals 13 residues. Germline V gives CDR1 SEHNR, CDR2 FQNEAQ (reference sequence). The CDR3 bases are TGTGTCAGCAGCTCTGAGAACTCCTACGAGCAGTACTGC. It encodes CVSSSENSYEQYC.

Remarks on this clonotype: The final CDR3 position lacks the conserved phenylalanine or tryptophan, pointing to a likely read error. V is TRBV11-2 and J is TRBJ2-1, with D hard to call. Germline lookup yields CDR1 SGHAT and CDR2 FQNNGV. The CDR3 has 13 residues. CDR3 residues: CVSSSQLYNEQFL. The CDR3 nucleotides read TGTGTCAGCAGCTCACAATTATACAATGAGCAGTTCCTC.

Of note for this clonotype: The junction departs from the called germline gene at one end, perhaps through a read error. The rearrangement joins TRBV6-5 to TRBJ2-5; D perhaps matches TRBD2 (5 bases). CDR1 and CDR2 (germline): MNHEY, SVGAGI. This CDR3 is built from 17 residues. CDR3 bases: TGTGCCAGCAGTCACTCGAGTAATGGCGGGTCCCAAGAGACCCAATACTTC. Its protein is CASSHSSNGGSQETQYF.

The CDR3 region is CASSIGLARSTDTQYF. For the CDR3, the DNA is TGTGCCAGCAGCATTGGGCTAGCGAGAAGCACAGATACGCAGTATTTT. The rearrangement links TRBV5-4 to TRBJ2-3, with D maybe TRBD2 (6 bases). The CDR3 covers 16 residues. Trimming took 4 bases from V and 0 from J, leaving 15 bases between them. Germline V CDR1 and CDR2: SGHNT, YYREEE (reference sequence).

As for this clonotype: The junction departs from the called germline gene at one end, perhaps through a read error. The chain couples TRBV12-3 or TRBV12-4 to TRBJ2-7; TRBD2 might be the D (7 bases). CDR3 length: 12 amino acids. The CDR3 DNA is TGTGCCCGCAGTCCAGGGGAGGGTGAGCAGTACTTC. It specifies CARSPGEGEQYF.

About this clonotype itself: Its ends do not fully match the called genes, so a read error is possible. V gene TRBV11-1 combines with J gene TRBJ2-7; no definite D call. The germline CDR1 and CDR2 sequences are SGHAT and FQDESV (reference sequence). This CDR3 comprises 13 residues. The CDR3, as DNA: TGTGCCAGCAGGGTGAAGCGATCCTATGAGCAATACTTT. Amino acid sequence: CASRVKRSYEQYF.

This clonotype was detected many times. The J gene is TRBJ1-6, the V gene TRBV28; D not certain. Per germline, CDR1 MDHEN and CDR2 SYDVKM. Trimming pared 3 bases from V and 10 bases from J, leaving 13 bases between. The CDR3 loop spans 14 amino acids. The CDR3 sequence is CASSLRENGSPLHF. CDR3 DNA sequence: TGTGCCAGCAGTTTGCGGGAAAACGGGTCACCCCTCCACTTT.

Of note for this clonotype: The junction and the germline gene differ at one end; a read error may be behind it. The genes are TRBV12-3 or TRBV12-4 and TRBJ2-3; 8 positions agree with TRBD2. The CDR3 loop spans 14 amino acids. The CDR3 sequence is CASGPGTRPDTQYF. CDR3 nucleotide sequence: TGTGCCAGCGGTCCCGGGACTAGGCCTGATACGCAGTATTTC.

On this clonotype: The final CDR3 position lacks the conserved phenylalanine or tryptophan, pointing to a likely read error. This chain joins TRBV14 and TRBJ2-1, with 8 bases matching TRBD2. The CDR3 sequence is 16 residues long. Germline V CDR1 and CDR2: SGHDN, FVKESK. In DNA form, the CDR3 reads TGTGGCAGCAGTGCCGTAGCGGGATGGGTAAACATTGAGCAGTTCATC. Amino acid sequence: CGSSAVAGWVNIEQFI.

The chain combines TRBV5-6 with TRBJ2-1; D gene uncertain. V lost 4 bases and J lost 9, with 26 bases in between. This CDR3 is 17 amino acids long. The germline gives CDR1 SGHDT, CDR2 YYEEEE. The CDR3 spells CASSMGWSRSGYSEQFF. The CDR3 nucleotides are TGTGCCAGCAGCATGGGATGGAGCCGCTCTGGGTATAGTGAGCAGTTCTTC.

A remark on this clonotype: One end of the junction is discordant with germline, which a read error may explain. The gene calls are TRBV12-3 or TRBV12-4 and TRBJ2-2, with D possibly matching TRBD1 (6 bases). The CDR3 consists of 13 residues. The CDR3 coding sequence is TGTGCCAGCACTTTACGGGACACCGCGGACCTGTTTTTT. Its translation is CASTLRDTADLFF.

As concerns this clonotype: A read error may be the cause here, since a much bigger clone is one base away. This is likely a read error, given that the CDR3 carries no conserved phenylalanine or tryptophan at its end. CDR3 sequence (DNA): TGTGCCAGCAACCCCGCACTAGGAAACTACGAGCAGTACATC. Its protein product is CASNPALGNYEQYI. This chain links TRBV28 with TRBJ2-7; D is perhaps TRBD2 (5 bases). Per germline, CDR1 MDHEN and CDR2 SYDVKM. The CDR3 is 14 residues long. The ends were cut back, 7 bases at V and 3 bases at J, with 16 bases in the middle.

Of note for this clonotype: The junction does not match germline at one end; this may be a read error. The chain joins TRBV6-1 to TRBJ2-6, with 9 bases aligning to TRBD1. The CDR3 is 16 residues long. The germline V gene encodes CDR1 MNHNS and CDR2 SASEGT. The CDR3 here is CAGAGTGSAGASVLTF. The CDR3 bases are TGTGCCGGTGCCGGGACAGGGAGTGCTGGGGCCAGCGTCCTGACTTTC.